This passage covers 22 T cell receptor beta chains from one sample sequenced in a study of cytomegalovirus exposure and HLA in healthy donors (dated by TCRdb to the late 2010s). Receptors were amplified or captured by the immunoSEQ multiplex PCR assay. The multiplex PCR relied on a mix of 60 forward primers for TCR Vbeta segments and 13 reverse primers for TCR Jbeta segments. TCRdb took over this immuneACCESS table, retaining in-frame rearrangements with V and J assigned. Such tables are incomplete; in checked studies, under half of the missing clones stem from an unresolved V gene, and the remainder is unexplained. The sample table contains roughly 200,000 clones; only one count was recorded for roughly three quarters of them. 2.9% of the sample is taken by the ten largest. Sequencing used PBMCs. The receptors stem from a male donor in good health and CMV-seronegative.

This clone was counted only a few times. The chain recombines TRBV30 with TRBJ2-1; tentative D call: TRBD2 (5 bases). V was clipped by 4 bases and J by 0 bases, with 7 bases between them. Germline assignment: CDR1 GTSNPN and CDR2 SVGIG (reference sequence). CDR3 length: 13 amino acids. The CDR3 DNA is TGTGCCTGGACGACTACCTCCTACAATGAGCAGTTCTTC. This codes for CAWTTTSYNEQFF.

The chain recombines TRBV2 with TRBJ2-7; weak D call: TRBD2 (5 bases). Trimming took 10 bases from V and 0 from J, leaving 10 bases between them. This CDR3 contains 12 residues. CDR1 is SNHLY and CDR2 is FYNNEI in the germline V gene. Here the CDR3 reads CANGESSYEQYF. CDR3 DNA: TGTGCCAACGGGGAGAGCTCCTACGAGCAGTACTTC.

The rearrangement joins TRBV9 to TRBJ2-1; 9 bases are shared with TRBD2. Germline CDR1 and CDR2: SGDLS and YYNGEE. CDR3 size: 16 residues. Trimming took 0 bases from V and 2 from J; bases not matched to a gene: 3. The CDR3 spells CASSVGWTSAYNEQFF. The DNA of the CDR3 is TGTGCCAGCAGCGTAGGGTGGACTAGCGCCTACAATGAGCAGTTCTTC. The variable domain in full, with the rest retrieved from reference TRBV9 and TRBJ2-1, is DSGVTQTPKHLITATGQRVTLRCSPRSGDLSVYWYQQSLDQGLQFLIQYYNGEERAKGNILERFSAQQFPDLHSELNLSSLELGDSALYFCASSVGWTSAYNEQFFGPGTRLTVL.

The V and J genes are TRBV7-9 and TRBJ2-7, with D tentatively TRBD1 (5 bases). The CDR3 has 12 residues. Germline V lookup: CDR1 SEHNR, CDR2 FQNEAQ (reference sequence). V dropped 5 bases and J dropped 3 bases, with 8 bases sitting between them. This chain's CDR3 is CASSPDIYEQYF. The CDR3 nucleotides are TGTGCCAGCAGCCCGGACATCTACGAGCAGTACTTC.

The rearrangement links TRBV9 to TRBJ2-7, with D possibly TRBD1 on 6 matching bases. Trimming left V 5 bases short and J 2 bases short, with 14 bases between. CDR1 and CDR2 (germline): SGDLS, YYNGEE. The CDR3 extends over 14 amino acids. For the CDR3, the DNA is TGTGCCAGCAGTCCACAGGGCGGGCCCTACGAGCAGTACTTC. Translated, it gives CASSPQGGPYEQYF.

The rearrangement uses TRBV30 and TRBJ2-1; D gene uncertain. The V end lost 0 bases, the J end lost 12 bases, and 12 bases lay between the germline ends. Germline CDR1 is GTSNPN and CDR2 is SVGIG (reference sequence). The CDR3 has 12 residues. CDR3 loop: CAWSVLFRWQFF. CDR3 bases: TGTGCCTGGAGTGTACTATTTAGGTGGCAGTTCTTC.

Comment on this clone: Other DNA sequences in this sample translate to the same CDR3. This chain joins TRBV19 and TRBJ1-5; 9 bases are a match to TRBD1. V was pared by 8 bases and J by 4 bases, with 3 bases of the junction left unmatched. Germline V gene sequence: CDR1 LNHDA, CDR2 SQIVND (reference sequence). The CDR3 sequence is 13 residues long. The CDR3 nucleotides are TGTGCCAGTCGGGACAGGGAGAATCAGCCCCAGCATTTT. This translates into CASRDRENQPQHF.

This clone was detected only a few times. V gene TRBV19 combines with J gene TRBJ2-3, with 10 positions matching TRBD1. J gave up 3 bases and V 6 bases, and 6 bases lay outside the gene matches. The V gene's germline CDR1 is LNHDA and CDR2 SQIVND (reference sequence). This CDR3 is built from 15 residues. The CDR3 region has the DNA TGTGCCAGTAGGCCCGGACAGGGGGTTACAGATACGCAGTATTTT. It yields the protein CASRPGQGVTDTQYF. The full variable domain, its missing parts supplied by reference TRBV19 and TRBJ2-3, is DGGITQSPKYLFRKEGQNVTLSCEQNLNHDAMYWYRQDPGQGLRLIYYSQIVNDFQKGDIAEGYSVSREKKESFPLTVTSAQKNPTAFYLCASRPGQGVTDTQYFGPGTRLTVL.

This clone showed up just a few times. This chain's CDR3 is CASSPDTGELFF. Here the CDR3 DNA reads TGTGCCAGCAGCCCAGACACCGGGGAGCTGTTTTTT. The chain recombines TRBV6-1 with TRBJ2-2, with D uncertain. V lost 6 bases, J lost 3 bases, and 5 bases lay in between. Germline V gene data show CDR1 as MNHNS and CDR2 as SASEGT. The CDR3 extends over 12 amino acids.

The J gene is TRBJ1-4, the V gene TRBV28; D is possibly TRBD1 (6 bases). The CDR3 consists of 14 residues. Germline-derived CDR1 and CDR2 are MDHEN and SYDVKM. The V end lost 2 bases, the J end lost 7 bases, and 11 bases lay between the germline ends. The CDR3 DNA sequence: TGTGCCAGCAGTTTAGGGCAGGGGCCTGAAAAACTGTTTTTT. Its protein is CASSLGQGPEKLFF.

J is TRBJ1-1 and V is TRBV4-1, with D possibly TRBD1 on 6 matching bases. The CDR3 loop spans 15 amino acids. V gave up 3 bases and J gave up 0 bases, with 11 bases separating them. Germline CDR1 is MGHRA and CDR2 is YSYEKL. The CDR3 here is CASSHIQGLNTEAFF. The CDR3 DNA sequence: TGCGCCAGCAGCCACATACAGGGATTGAACACTGAAGCTTTCTTT.

This clone was seen more than once but under ten times. The chain joins TRBV30 to TRBJ1-6; D is possibly TRBD1 (6 bases). The length of the CDR3 is 15 residues. V dropped 7 bases and J dropped 1 base, with 14 bases sitting between them. Germline V gene data show CDR1 as GTSNPN and CDR2 as SVGIG (reference sequence). CDR3 nucleotide sequence: TGTGCCTACCAGGGGCGAGGATCCTATAATTCACCCCTCCACTTT. Amino acids: CAYQGRGSYNSPLHF.

The rearrangement joins TRBV19 to TRBJ2-2, with D possibly TRBD2 on 5 matching bases. V was pared by 3 bases and J by 5 bases, with 13 bases between. Germline-derived CDR1 and CDR2 are LNHDA and SQIVND (reference sequence). The CDR3 spans 15 residues. The CDR3 reads CASSIGGRGTGELFF. The CDR3 DNA sequence: TGTGCCAGTAGTATCGGTGGGAGAGGGACCGGGGAGCTGTTTTTT.

The chain links TRBV4-1 to TRBJ2-5; a possible D gene is TRBD2 (6 bases). The CDR3 runs 15 residues. The V end lost 1 base, the J end lost 5 bases, and 14 bases lay between the germline ends. Germline-derived CDR1 and CDR2 are MGHRA and YSYEKL. CDR3 protein: CASSQGALEGETQYF. Written as DNA, the CDR3 is TGCGCCAGCAGCCAAGGCGCTCTGGAGGGGGAGACCCAGTACTTC.

The chain couples TRBV30 to TRBJ2-3; D unclear. V lost 1 base to trimming and J lost 6 bases, with 8 bases between them. Germline CDR1 and CDR2: GTSNPN and SVGIG (reference sequence). This CDR3 is 12 amino acids long. CDR3 sequence reads: CAWSGSGDTQYF. CDR3 coding DNA: TGTGCCTGGAGTGGATCAGGCGATACGCAGTATTTT.

This clone was found a few times. The chain combines TRBV2 with TRBJ1-3, with a tentative D call TRBD1 (5 bases). Germline CDR1 SNHLY, CDR2 FYNNEI. The V and J ends lost 7 bases and 7 bases respectively, with 14 bases between them. This CDR3 contains 13 residues. CDR3: CASTGQPPNTIYF. The CDR3 bases are TGTGCCAGCACTGGACAACCACCTAACACCATATATTTT.

This clone turned up a few times. The rearrangement joins TRBV9 to TRBJ1-5; 9 bases align to TRBD1. This CDR3 is built from 15 residues. V shed 3 bases and J 5 bases; nucleotides not matched to a gene: 6. CDR1 is SGDLS and CDR2 is YYNGEE in the germline V gene. The CDR3 DNA reads TGTGCCAGCAGCGCCGGCGGGACAGGGCATCAGCCCCAGCATTTT. Amino acids: CASSAGGTGHQPQHF.

The chain has TRBV2 and TRBJ1-5; possibly TRBD1 for D (5 bases). V was cut by 6 bases and J by 3 bases, with 12 bases left in between. Germline values: CDR1 SNHLY, CDR2 FYNNEI. The CDR3 spans 14 residues. CDR3: CASSAGFANQPQHF. In DNA form, the CDR3 reads TGTGCCAGCAGCGCAGGGTTCGCCAATCAGCCCCAGCATTTT.

This clone appeared a few times. The genes are TRBV6-1 and TRBJ1-5, with 9 nucleotides matching TRBD1. Trimming cost V 1 base and J 2 bases; bases outside gene matches: 6. This CDR3 is built from 17 residues. The germline V gene has CDR1 MNHNS and CDR2 SASEGT. DNA of the CDR3: TGTGCCAGCAGTGAAGACGTAAGGACAGGGGGCAATCAGCCCCAGCATTTT. This sequence encodes CASSEDVRTGGNQPQHF.

The chain uses TRBV30 and TRBJ2-3, with 9 nucleotides matching TRBD1. V lost 3 bases, J lost 2 bases, and 3 bases stayed unmatched. This CDR3 spans 14 amino acids. The germline gives CDR1 GTSNPN, CDR2 SVGIG (reference sequence). In nucleotides, the CDR3 is TGTGCCTGGAGCCGGGACAGGGACACAGATACGCAGTATTTT. It specifies CAWSRDRDTDTQYF.

The chain carries TRBV5-1 and TRBJ1-6; D is possibly TRBD1 (6 bases). This CDR3 has 14 amino acids. Germline lookup yields CDR1 SGHRS and CDR2 YFSETQ. The V end lost 2 bases, the J end lost 10 bases, and 13 bases lay between the germline ends. DNA of the CDR3: TGCGCCAGCAGCTTATTGGACAGTATATCACCCCTCCACTTT. Its protein is CASSLLDSISPLHF.

This chain links TRBV18 with TRBJ2-7; D call uncertain. V shed 0 bases and J shed 0 bases, with 18 bases lying between them. This CDR3 contains 18 residues. Germline CDR1 is KGHSH and CDR2 is LQKENI. The DNA for the CDR3 is TGTGCCAGCTCACCACCTACTTTGTCGCCAGGCAACTCCTACGAGCAGTACTTC. Amino acid sequence: CASSPPTLSPGNSYEQYF.